This T cell receptor (beta chain) originates from a study of glioma-infiltrating T cells. Amplification of TCR alpha and beta CDR3 regions from RNA used iRepertoire nested multiplex PCR. TCRdb used MiXCR to reprocess the multiplex PCR reads, holding one entry per CDR3 protein. The profile shows more than 110,000 distinct CDR3 sequences, about 39% of them singletons. This clonotype was found a few times. The V gene end was trimmed by 2 bases and the J gene end by 6 bases; junction bases not matched to a gene: 5. Germline V CDR1 and CDR2: MNHEY, SVGEGT. CDR3 size: 14 residues. The chain employs TRBV6-2 or TRBV6-3 and TRBJ2-7; 9 nucleotides align to TRBD1. Specimen: glioma tissue, nonneoplastic brain tissue, or PBMCs (not recorded which). The TCR was taken from a human donor with low-grade glioma or glioblastoma, undergoing nonglioma brain surgery, or in good health (not recorded which). The CDR3 bases are TGTGCCAGCAGTTACCACGGACAGGGGAGCGAGCAGTACTTC. Residues: CASSYHGQGSEQYF.